This entry describes one T cell receptor beta chain. Libraries were prepared by immunoSEQ multiplex PCR; TCRdb keeps only in-frame clonotypes and omits some of them. Here the sample spans some 80,000 clones, about 95% being singletons. The sample comes from a study of T cell changes during pregnancy in multiple sclerosis. The source was peripheral blood, collected in the third trimester of pregnancy. The clonotype comes from a female donor with multiple sclerosis, enrolled in a pregnancy study.

The CDR3 here is CASRSGQGGNTEAFF. The CDR3, as DNA: TGTGCCAGCAGGTCGGGACAGGGGGGGAACACTGAAGCTTTCTTT. The gene calls are TRBV11-3 and TRBJ1-1, with 11 bases identical to TRBD1. Germline CDR1 reads SGHNT; CDR2 reads YENEEA. The CDR3 spans 15 residues. The V and J ends lost 6 bases and 1 base, in that order; junction bases with no gene match: 4.